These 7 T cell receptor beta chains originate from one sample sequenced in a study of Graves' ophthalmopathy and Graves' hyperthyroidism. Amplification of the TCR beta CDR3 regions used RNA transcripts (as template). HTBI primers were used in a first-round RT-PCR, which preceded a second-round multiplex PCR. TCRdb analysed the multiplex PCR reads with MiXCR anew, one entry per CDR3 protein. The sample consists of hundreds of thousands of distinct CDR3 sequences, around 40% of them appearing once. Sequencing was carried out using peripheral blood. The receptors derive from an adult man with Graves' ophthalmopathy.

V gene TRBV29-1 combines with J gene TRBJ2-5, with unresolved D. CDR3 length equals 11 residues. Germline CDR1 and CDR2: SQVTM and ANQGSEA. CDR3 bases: TGCAGTTACTCAGTGGGGGAGACCCAGTACTTC. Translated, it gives CSYSVGETQYF.

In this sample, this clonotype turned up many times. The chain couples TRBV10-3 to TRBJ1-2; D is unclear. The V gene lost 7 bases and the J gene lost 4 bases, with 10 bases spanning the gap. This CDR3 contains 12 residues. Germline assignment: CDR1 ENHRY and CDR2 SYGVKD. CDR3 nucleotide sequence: TGTGCCATCACCGAAGGTCTCTATGGCTACACCTTC. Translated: CAITEGLYGYTF.

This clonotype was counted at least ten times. The CDR3 is CSGQTIEAFF. CDR3 nucleotides: TGCAGCGGACAGACGATTGAAGCTTTCTTT. The chain recombines TRBV29-1 with TRBJ1-1, with D possibly matching TRBD1 (5 bases). V gave up 7 bases and J gave up 7 bases, with 10 bases separating them. CDR1 SQVTM and CDR2 ANQGSEA come from the germline V gene. This CDR3 comprises 10 residues.

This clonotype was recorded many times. The CDR3 region has the DNA TGTGCCAGCAGTGAACGGGGACAGACCTACGAGCAGTACTTC. Translation gives CASSERGQTYEQYF. The chain joins TRBV2 to TRBJ2-7, with 7 bases aligning to TRBD1. From germline, CDR1 is SNHLY and CDR2 FYNNEI. The CDR3 runs 14 residues. J gave up 2 bases and V 2 bases, and 3 bases lay outside the gene matches.

CDR3 nucleotide sequence: TGTGCCAGCAGCCCTAGCGGGAGAAAGGGCGGGGAGCTGTTTTTT. It is translated as CASSPSGRKGGELFF. This chain connects TRBV14 to TRBJ2-2, with 10 nucleotides matching TRBD2. Germline loops: CDR1 SGHDN, CDR2 FVKESK. Trimming took 4 bases from V and 7 from J; bases not matched to a gene: 6. CDR3 length equals 15 residues.

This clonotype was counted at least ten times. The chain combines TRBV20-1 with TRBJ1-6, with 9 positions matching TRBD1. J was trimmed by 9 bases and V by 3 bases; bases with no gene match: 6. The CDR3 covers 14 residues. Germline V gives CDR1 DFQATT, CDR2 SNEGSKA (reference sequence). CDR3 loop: CSARPGQGSSPLHF. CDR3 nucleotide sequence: TGCAGTGCTAGGCCGGGACAGGGTAGTTCACCCCTCCACTTT.

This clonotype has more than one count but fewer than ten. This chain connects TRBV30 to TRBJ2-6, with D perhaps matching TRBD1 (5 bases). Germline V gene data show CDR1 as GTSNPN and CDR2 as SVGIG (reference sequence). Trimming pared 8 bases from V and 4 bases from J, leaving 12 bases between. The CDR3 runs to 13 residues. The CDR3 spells CAARRTGANVLTF. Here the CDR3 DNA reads TGTGCCGCAAGACGGACAGGGGCCAACGTCCTGACTTTC.